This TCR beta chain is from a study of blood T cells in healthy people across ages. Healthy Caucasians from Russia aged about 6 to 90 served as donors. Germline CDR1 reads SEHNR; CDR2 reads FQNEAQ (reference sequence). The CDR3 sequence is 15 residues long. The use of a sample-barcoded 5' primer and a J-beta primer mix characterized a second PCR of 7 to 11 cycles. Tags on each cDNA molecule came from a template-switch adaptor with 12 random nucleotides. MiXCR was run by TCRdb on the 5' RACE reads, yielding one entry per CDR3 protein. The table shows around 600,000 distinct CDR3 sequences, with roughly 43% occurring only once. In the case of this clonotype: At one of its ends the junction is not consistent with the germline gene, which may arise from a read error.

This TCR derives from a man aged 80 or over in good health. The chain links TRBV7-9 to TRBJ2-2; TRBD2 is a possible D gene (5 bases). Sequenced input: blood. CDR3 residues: CASSFGQRDTGELFF. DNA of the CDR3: TGTGCCAGTAGCTTTGGGCAGAGGGATACCGGGGAGCTGTTTTTT.